The 7 T cell receptor beta chains in this list originate from one sample, sequenced in a study of cytomegalovirus exposure and HLA in healthy donors. A multiplex PCR was run with 60 Vbeta primers and 13 Jbeta primers. Produced via immunoSEQ multiplex PCR; TCRdb's table is partial and in-frame only. This sample has a few hundred thousand clones, with about 75% found just once. Input material: PBMCs. These TCRs come from a female donor in good health and CMV-seronegative.

The chain recombines TRBV28 with TRBJ2-7; possibly TRBD2 for D (6 bases). The germline gives CDR1 MDHEN, CDR2 SYDVKM. V was shortened by 3 bases and J by 7 bases, with 25 bases between the two germline ends. CDR3 length: 17 residues. In DNA form, the CDR3 reads TGTGCCAGCAGTTTGGCTCCCTGGGCGGGATCCTACGTTGAGCAGTACTTC. It yields the protein CASSLAPWAGSYVEQYF.

The chain is built from TRBV4-1 and TRBJ1-5; 8 bases match TRBD1. Germline lookup yields CDR1 MGHRA and CDR2 YSYEKL. The length of the CDR3 is 15 residues. Trimming at V came to 0 bases and at J to 7 bases, leaving 5 bases not matched to a gene. The CDR3 here is CASSQDRGHGQPQHF. The CDR3 bases are TGCGCCAGCAGCCAAGACAGGGGGCATGGACAGCCCCAGCATTTT.

The rearrangement uses TRBV6-5 and TRBJ2-7, with TRBD2 matching 7 bases. Per the germline V gene, CDR1 is MNHEY and CDR2 is SVGAGI. With V trimmed by 8 bases and J by 3 bases, 10 bases remained unmatched. This CDR3 spans 14 amino acids. In DNA, the CDR3 is TGTGCCAGCCGATCTCTAGCGGACAACTACGAGCAGTACTTC. This codes for CASRSLADNYEQYF.

This chain links TRBV4-1 with TRBJ2-7; weak D call: TRBD2 (6 bases). The CDR3 has 16 amino acids. Germline V CDR1 and CDR2: MGHRA, YSYEKL. Trimming stripped 1 base from V and 0 bases from J, with 13 bases between. Here the CDR3 DNA reads TGCGCCAGCAGCCAAGGGGGACTCGGAAGCTCCTACGAGCAGTACTTC. Its protein is CASSQGGLGSSYEQYF.

This clone was seen a few times. The V call is TRBV27, the J call TRBJ1-2; 9 positions match TRBD1. After removal of 6 bases from V and 4 bases from J, the junction contained 6 bases not matched to a gene. This CDR3 spans 14 amino acids. CDR1 is MNHEY, CDR2 SMNVEV, per germline (reference sequence). The CDR3 sequence is CASRAGQGGYGYTF. CDR3 in DNA: TGTGCCAGCAGGGCGGGACAGGGTGGCTATGGCTACACCTTC.

This sequence joins TRBV4-2 and TRBJ2-3; D might be TRBD2 (5 bases). V lost 0 bases and J lost 4, with 20 bases in between. In germline, CDR1 is LGHNA, CDR2 YNFKEQ. CDR3 length equals 18 residues. This chain's CDR3 is CASSQDVGLKKAADTQYF. For the CDR3, the DNA is TGTGCCAGCAGCCAAGACGTAGGACTCAAAAAGGCGGCAGATACGCAGTATTTT.

This clone was counted a few times. The chain recombines TRBV5-1 with TRBJ2-7, with unresolved D. This CDR3 region has 13 residues. V was cut by 2 bases and J by 3 bases, with 9 bases left in between. Germline assignment: CDR1 SGHRS and CDR2 YFSETQ. The CDR3 spells CASSFSTSYEQYF. CDR3 DNA sequence: TGCGCCAGCAGCTTCTCCACCAGCTACGAGCAGTACTTC.